Listed here is a single T cell receptor beta chain. Its specificity is not known. A single base is all that separates this from a far larger clone, so a read error is likely. The data are from a study of prognosis after radiotherapy for stage I lung cancer. Study-level information: Roughly 5 patients had oligometastatic NSCLC after surgical resection of the primary tumor, and 13 to 15 had newly diagnosed primary stage I lung tumors. Seven or eight patients had squamous cell carcinoma and about eleven had adenocarcinoma. Regarding the study as a whole: After stereotactic body radiation therapy, median unique TCR clones were several thousand, down from 10,088.

Germline V gene data show CDR1 as MNHEY and CDR2 as SVGEGT. The CDR3 totals 14 residues. Trimming pared 5 bases from V and 2 bases from J, leaving 13 bases between. Blood, around 5.9 milliliters, was collected at each of two time points. Two-round multiplex PCR amplified TCR beta CDR3 from genomic DNA. Individual primers that were specific to each TRBV and TRBJ gene served in first-round PCR. Each CDR3 protein is one row after TCRdb ran MiXCR on the multiplex PCR reads. The sample has 59,000 or so distinct CDR3 sequences; 26% are singletons. The receptor was derived from a donor over 45 with non-small cell lung cancer. The chain has TRBV6-2 or TRBV6-3 and TRBJ2-7; unclear D gene. The input for sequencing was PBMCs, taken before or after stereotactic body radiation therapy (not recorded which). The DNA for the CDR3 is TGTGCCAGCAGTGAATCGCCGAGGACCTACGAGCAGTACTTC. It codes for CASSESPRTYEQYF.